These 4 T cell receptor beta chains were sequenced from one sample in a study of cytomegalovirus exposure and HLA in healthy donors. Measured with immunoSEQ multiplex PCR; TCRdb has only the in-frame clones, and not every one. The top ten clones hold 3% of a sample with over 150,000 clones, roughly nine tenths of them seen once. Sample: PBMCs. The receptors were gathered from a woman younger than 30 in good health and CMV-seropositive.

The rearrangement links TRBV11-2 to TRBJ1-2; a weak D match, TRBD1 (6 bases). The V and J ends lost 5 bases and 4 bases respectively, with 20 bases between them. Germline CDR1 and CDR2: SGHAT and FQNNGV. This CDR3 region has 16 residues. The CDR3 nucleotides are TGTGCCAGCAGCCCCAGCGGGGGCTTTGGGGGCTATGGCTACACCTTC. It encodes CASSPSGGFGGYGYTF. The entire variable domain, with the rest obtained from reference TRBV11-2 and TRBJ1-2, is as follows: EAGVAQSPRYKIIEKRQSVAFWCNPISGHATLYWYQQILGQGPKLLIQFQNNGVVDDSQLPKDRFSAERLKGVDSTLKIQPAKLEDSAVYLCASSPSGGFGGYGYTFGSGTRLTVV.

The chain uses TRBV9 and TRBJ1-1; 7 bases agree with TRBD1. The CDR3 loop spans 13 amino acids. V gave up 3 bases and J gave up 6 bases; unmatched junction bases: 5. Looked up from germline, CDR1 is SGDLS and CDR2 is YYNGEE. This chain's CDR3 is CASSAGGQPEAFF. CDR3 sequence (DNA): TGTGCCAGCAGCGCCGGGGGACAGCCTGAAGCTTTCTTT.

The chain joins TRBV7-9 to TRBJ2-7; tentative D call: TRBD2 (6 bases). V lost 5 bases and J 9 bases, leaving 14 bases between the germline ends. The CDR3 consists of 12 residues. CDR1 is SEHNR and CDR2 is FQNEAQ in the germline V gene (reference sequence). The DNA for the CDR3 is TGTGCCAGCAGCCTTCCCACTAGCAGGCAGTACTTC. Its protein product is CASSLPTSRQYF. Full variable domain (remainder filled in from reference TRBV7-9 and TRBJ2-7): DTGVSQNPRHKITKRGQNVTFRCDPISEHNRLYWYRQTLGQGPEFLTYFQNEAQLEKSRLLSDRFSAERPKGSFSTLEIQRTEQGDSAMYLCASSLPTSRQYFGPGTRLTVT.

The V call is TRBV10-2, the J call TRBJ2-7; TRBD1 matches 8 bases. Per germline, CDR1 WSHSY and CDR2 SAAADI. The ends lost 8 bases at V and 0 bases at J; junction bases unmatched: 9. CDR3 length: 15 residues. For the CDR3, the DNA is TGCGCCAGCGGAGGACAGGGTCTTGACTCCTACGAGCAGTACTTC. Translating gives CASGGQGLDSYEQYF.